The clone carrying this T cell receptor (beta chain) showed up just a few times. Looked up from germline, CDR1 is MNHNY and CDR2 is SVGAGI (reference sequence). Unmatched junction bases numbered 9, after V lost 7 bases and J lost 2 bases. This CDR3 region has 16 residues. A multiplex PCR was run with 60 Vbeta primers and 13 Jbeta primers. The protocol was immunoSEQ multiplex PCR, while the TCRdb copy is restricted to in-frame clones and leaves out a portion. Among approximately 150,000 clones listed, nearly 70% were seen once. The data derive from a study of cytomegalovirus exposure and HLA in healthy donors.

The clonotype was recovered from a man between 25 and 39 years old in good health and CMV-seropositive. The rearrangement uses TRBV6-6 and TRBJ1-1, with 11 bases lining up with TRBD1. Sequenced material: PBMCs. The CDR3 loop is CASIRPGQGGNTEAFF. Here the CDR3 DNA reads TGTGCCAGCATTCGCCCGGGACAGGGGGGCAACACTGAAGCTTTCTTT.